There are a few counts of the clone carrying this T cell receptor beta chain. Germline CDR1 and CDR2: MNHNY and SVGAGI (reference sequence). The V gene lost 5 bases and the J gene lost 9 bases, with 11 bases spanning the gap. The CDR3 covers 11 residues. The source of the sample is a study of beta chain features in type 1 diabetes. The isolated RNA, all of it, was reverse transcribed, so expressed TCRB transcripts were what got sequenced. The assay was immunoSEQ multiplex PCR, and TCRdb's table has in-frame clones only and misses some. Here the sample spans around 340,000 clones, roughly 8% being singletons.

This TCR was sampled from a woman under 30 in good health. This sequence joins TRBV6-6 and TRBJ2-7, with D perhaps TRBD2 (6 bases). Sequences were obtained from central memory CD4+ T cells from blood. The chain's CDR3 is CASSHREMQYF. The CDR3 region has the DNA TGTGCCAGCAGTCACCGGGAGATGCAGTACTTC.